The rows below give T cell receptor beta chains drawn from one sample of a study of OX40 agonist ivuxolimab in advanced cancers. The data were produced by immunoSEQ multiplex PCR, yet TCRdb's version contains in-frame clones alone and is incomplete. Of tens of thousands of clones in the sample, 80% to 90% were seen once. Sample: CD4+ or CD8+ T cells sorted from blood, taken in a trial of the OX40 agonist ivuxolimab. Receptors were obtained from an adult with an advanced solid tumor such as melanoma, head and neck, liver or kidney cancer. The CDR3 runs from the conserved cysteine through the conserved F or W. D genes are given only for firm matches. Not every row has a clone size; where given, it reads once, few, many or a size class.

clone_size	v_call	d_call	j_call	cdr3_aa	cdr3_nt
.	TRBV21-1	.	TRBJ1-6	CASSKAHRIRTYNSPLHF	TGTGCCAGCAGCAAAGCGCACAGGATTAGGACCTATAATTCACCCCTCCACTTT
.	TRBV5-1	.	TRBJ1-1	CASSASQGNTEAFF	TGCGCCAGCAGCGCCTCACAGGGGAACACTGAAGCTTTCTTT
.	TRBV19	.	TRBJ2-5	CASSPGTGETQYF	TGTGCCAGTAGCCCAGGGACTGGAGAGACCCAGTACTTC
once	TRBV2	.	TRBJ1-5	CASSEVTGSQPQHF	TGTGCCAGCAGTGAAGTTACAGGGAGTCAGCCCCAGCATTTT
.	TRBV28	TRBD2	TRBJ2-7	CASSLGGGSVPNPYEQYF	TGTGCCAGCAGTTTAGGGGGGGGGAGCGTCCCCAATCCGTACGAGCAGTACTTC
.	TRBV5-1	.	TRBJ1-3	CASSLGGQSSGNTIYF	TGCGCCAGCAGCTTGGGGGGTCAGAGCTCTGGAAACACCATATATTTT
.	TRBV5-1	.	TRBJ1-5	CASSLDPSGQPQHF	TGCGCCAGCAGCTTGGACCCTAGCGGGCAGCCCCAGCATTTT
.	TRBV7-7	TRBD1	TRBJ2-7	CASSSDRGKYEQYF	TGTGCTAGCAGCTCGGACAGGGGGAAATACGAGCAGTACTTC
.	TRBV2	.	TRBJ1-3	CASSEARASGNTIYF	TGTGCCAGCAGTGAAGCCCGGGCCTCTGGAAACACCATATATTTT
.	TRBV7-7	.	TRBJ2-1	CASSWGAGASYNEQFF	TGTGCTAGCAGCTGGGGGGCAGGGGCCTCGTACAATGAGCAGTTCTTC
.	TRBV29-1	.	TRBJ1-1	CSVEVGGLNTEAFF	TGCAGCGTTGAGGTTGGGGGCCTGAACACTGAAGCTTTCTTT
.	TRBV28	TRBD1	TRBJ1-3	CASSLGGTGGNTIYF	TGTGCCAGCAGCCTGGGGGGGACAGGTGGAAACACCATATATTTT
.	TRBV6-1	.	TRBJ1-2	CASSFVGGEGYTF	TGTGCCAGCAGTTTCGTGGGGGGTGAAGGCTACACCTTC
.	TRBV14	.	TRBJ1-2	CASSQVQGWYGYTF	TGTGCCAGCAGCCAAGTCCAGGGATGGTATGGCTACACCTTC
.	TRBV5-6	TRBD1	TRBJ2-3	CASSFMSGTGILDTQYF	TGTGCCAGCAGCTTTATGTCCGGGACAGGGATTTTGGATACGCAGTATTTT
.	TRBV18	.	TRBJ1-6	CASSPPRLGGISPLHF	TGTGCCAGCTCACCACCGAGGTTAGGGGGAATTTCACCCCTCCACTTT
.	TRBV6-6	TRBD1	TRBJ2-2	CASSLRQGAGELFF	TGTGCCAGCAGCCTGAGACAGGGTGCCGGGGAGCTGTTTTTT
.	TRBV29-1	.	TRBJ2-7	CSVGLLGEQYF	TGCAGCGTCGGACTTCTTGGCGAGCAGTACTTC
.	TRBV2	.	TRBJ2-1	CASSVFPSVGNEQFF	TGTGCCAGCAGTGTCTTTCCTAGCGTCGGCAATGAGCAGTTCTTC
.	TRBV6-5	.	TRBJ2-7	CASSYSGTAYEQYF	TGTGCCAGCAGTTACTCAGGGACTGCCTACGAGCAGTACTTC